These T cell receptor beta chains were read from a single sample in a study of blood T cell repertoires in COVID-19. The method was immunoSEQ multiplex PCR; TCRdb's version includes in-frame clones alone and lacks a portion of them. The sample consists of about 120,000 clones, more than 80% of them appearing once. Material for sequencing was peripheral blood. The receptor source for this set is a human donor in a cohort sampled during active COVID-19. The CDR3 runs from the conserved cysteine through the conserved F or W. A D gene is named only where the DNA matches it firmly. Clone size, where shown, is once, few, many, or a class for clones that have expanded.

clone_size	v_call	j_call	d_call	cdr3_nt	cdr3_aa
NA	TRBV14	TRBJ2-2	NA	TGTGCCAGCAGCCAAGTTGCGGGTTTGAACACCGGGGAGCTGTTTTTT	CASSQVAGLNTGELFF
once	TRBV19	TRBJ2-5	TRBD1	TGTGCCAGTAGTATGTCGGGACAGGTCCAAGAGACCCAGTACTTC	CASSMSGQVQETQYF
NA	TRBV15	TRBJ2-7	NA	TGTGCCACCAGCAGAGAAGGTGGGGACTCGGGCGAGCAGTACTTC	CATSREGGDSGEQYF
NA	TRBV3-1/TRBV3-2	TRBJ2-7	NA	TGTGCCAGCAGCCCTCGTTTCGGACAGTACTACGAGCAGTACTTC	CASSPRFGQYYEQYF
few	TRBV6-5	TRBJ1-1	NA	TGTGCCATAAACAGGTTTGGAAACACTGAAGCTTTCTTT	CAINRFGNTEAFF
NA	TRBV6-2/TRBV6-3	TRBJ2-7	TRBD2	TGTGCCAGCACCCCGAGGGCGGGAGTGGCCTACGAGCAGTACTTC	CASTPRAGVAYEQYF
NA	TRBV24-1	TRBJ2-1	NA	TGTGCCACCAGTGATGAGATCCAGGGCTACAATGAGCAGTTCTTC	CATSDEIQGYNEQFF
NA	TRBV29-1	TRBJ2-1	NA	TGCAGCGTCGCCCCCCGTCTAGGCCCAAACAATGAGCAGTTCTTC	CSVAPRLGPNNEQFF
NA	TRBV16	TRBJ1-5	TRBD1	TGTGCCAGCAGCCAATCGGTAGGACAGGGGAATGACCCCCAGCATTTT	CASSQSVGQGNDPQHF
NA	TRBV5-4	TRBJ2-7	TRBD2	TGTGCCAGCAGCTTGGAGGCTAGCGGGAGCTACGAGCAGTACTTC	CASSLEASGSYEQYF
NA	TRBV4-2	TRBJ2-3	TRBD2	TGTGCCAGCAGCCAACGGACCGGGACTAGCCTAGGGGGAATCACAGATACGCAGTATTTT	CASSQRTGTSLGGITDTQYF
NA	TRBV7-6	TRBJ2-2	TRBD2	TGTGCCAGCAGCTCCCTAGCGGGGGCGAACACCGGGGAGCTGTTTTTT	CASSSLAGANTGELFF
NA	TRBV28	TRBJ1-4	TRBD1	TGTGCCAGCAGCCTCCGGTGGACAGGGGGTGAAAAACTGTTTTTT	CASSLRWTGGEKLFF
NA	TRBV4-3	TRBJ2-7	TRBD2	TGCGCCAGCAGCCAGGGGTCACTAGCGGGAGACGAGCAGTACTTC	CASSQGSLAGDEQYF
NA	TRBV28	TRBJ1-1	TRBD1	TGTGCCAGCGATCCTCAGGGGGGCGCGAACACTGAAGCTTTCTTT	CASDPQGGANTEAFF
few	TRBV18	TRBJ1-5	TRBD1	TGTGCCAGCTGTTCGTCAGGGGGCGGTCAGCCCCAGCATTTT	CASCSSGGGQPQHF
NA	TRBV28	TRBJ2-7	NA	TGTGCCAGCAGCCGTACCTACGAGCAGTACTTC	CASSRTYEQYF
NA	TRBV19	TRBJ1-5	TRBD1	TGTGCCAGTAGTATAGACAGGGGGCGGTGGCAGCCCCAGCATTTT	CASSIDRGRWQPQHF